This T cell receptor (beta chain) appears in the sequencing data of a study of regulatory T cells in long-lasting Graves disease. Study observations and caveats: Analysis covered peripheral blood alone, not thyroid tissue. With persistent disease, TRBV28, TRBJ1-2 and TRBJ2-5 were the favored segments.

The CDR3 is made up of 16 amino acids. Per germline, CDR1 SGHAT and CDR2 FQNNGV. Trimming cost V 5 bases and J 9 bases; bases outside gene matches: 13. This clonotype showed up just a few times. The antigen is not known. Construction of TCR beta libraries relied on iRepertoire HTBI primers and on Arm-PCR targeting CDR3 regions. TCRdb analysed the multiplex PCR reads with MiXCR anew, one entry per CDR3 protein. The data hold approximately 380,000 distinct CDR3 sequences, with around 20% observed a single time. Time point given: persistent/refractory GD, antithyroid drugs over 5 years with positive TRAb. Generation of the TCR library employed RNA extracted from PBMCs.

The input for sequencing was peripheral blood mononuclear cells (PBMCs), taken when the disease was refractory, from a patient treated with antithyroid drugs. The J gene is TRBJ1-3, the V gene TRBV11-2, with 10 bases identical to TRBD1. The clonotype was recovered from a female donor with Graves disease. The CDR3 loop reads CASSPHGTGVGLTIYF. CDR3 bases: TGTGCCAGCAGCCCACATGGGACAGGGGTTGGGCTCACCATATATTTT.